This T cell receptor beta chain was recovered during a study of blood T cell repertoires in COVID-19 (dated by TCRdb to 2019 to 2021). Broadly, across the study: Samples covering the acute and convalescent phases of COVID-19 were provided by collaborators in the United States, Italy and Spain. Where available, HLA class I and class II types were taken from metadata supplied by the sample provider and were not determined by assay-based typing. A freely available public database, intended as a resource for researchers studying the immune response to SARS-CoV-2, is where the repertoires were released. Samples came from the ongoing ImmuneRACE study (first 160 participants) plus 1,254 subjects from 6 global collaborators. Subjects who had been exposed to COVID-19, were actively infected with it, or had recovered from it provided the deeply sampled blood TCRbeta repertoires that made up the dataset. The sample metadata nearly always contained a de-identified subject ID, COVID-19 status, age in years and sex. The prospective study material was composed of cDNA or gDNA derived from T cells, B-cell-depleted T cells, or PBMCs.

Collaborating institutions collected whole blood in K2EDTA tubes following their own protocols. For TCRbeta analysis, collaborator samples were shipped as frozen whole blood, as isolated PBMCs, or as DNA extracted from either sample type. The immunoSEQ Assay, a bias-controlled multiplex PCR, was used to amplify TCRbeta CDR3 regions from genomic DNA. Per the source publication's procedure: Within the assay, amplification of reference gene primers was used to estimate how many nucleated cells each sample contained. To quantify the absolute abundance of each unique TCRbeta CDR3 rearrangement, sequence reads were collapsed and filtered. For each sample, productive Simpson clonality was calculated by taking the square root of Simpson's diversity index across productive rearrangements. The clones in this table, taken by TCRdb from immuneACCESS, are in-frame only. Not every clone is retained; where verified, under half of the shortfall comes from an unresolved V gene, and the cause of the rest is unknown. D and trimming were read from the DNA, whereas the V and J calls and clone size are those reported in that table. The sample includes some 150,000 clones, with about 77% observed a single time. The ten largest clones represent roughly 4.5% of the sample.

Comment on this clone: Its specific antigen is unknown. No much larger clonotype is one base removed from it; base qualities were not supplied.

The paper as a whole reports these results and caveats: Clinical and demographic metadata were provided uncurated, with the amount varying by source and participant.

From the germline V gene, CDR1 is SGDLS and CDR2 is YYNGEE. There are 15 amino acids in the CDR3, from cysteine to phenylalanine inclusive. Only the CDR3 DNA stays, 45 bases, in frame from base 1. Clipping removes 2 bases from V and 5 bases from J, with 8 as the unmatched junction base count. Specimen: peripheral blood. The sequence came from a man in his sixties with acute or convalescent COVID-19. The chain links TRBV9 with TRBJ1-1, and TRBD1 matches 8 of the central bases. The CDR3: CASSVLQGVSTEAFF. The DNA reads as follows: TGTGCCAGCAGCGTCCTACAGGGGGTAAGTACTGAAGCTTTCTTT.